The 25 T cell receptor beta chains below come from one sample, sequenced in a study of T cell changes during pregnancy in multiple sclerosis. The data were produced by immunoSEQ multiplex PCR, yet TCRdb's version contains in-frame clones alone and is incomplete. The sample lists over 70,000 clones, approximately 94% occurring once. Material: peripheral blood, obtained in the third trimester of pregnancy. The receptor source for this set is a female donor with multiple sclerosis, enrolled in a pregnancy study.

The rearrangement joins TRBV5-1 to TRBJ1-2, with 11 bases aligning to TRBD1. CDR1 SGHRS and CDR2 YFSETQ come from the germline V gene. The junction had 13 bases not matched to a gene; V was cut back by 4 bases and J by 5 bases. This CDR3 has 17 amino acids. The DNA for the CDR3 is TGCGCCAGCAGCGGCGGACAGGGGGCTGGGTCTTCGTATGGCTACACCTTC. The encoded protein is CASSGGQGAGSSYGYTF.

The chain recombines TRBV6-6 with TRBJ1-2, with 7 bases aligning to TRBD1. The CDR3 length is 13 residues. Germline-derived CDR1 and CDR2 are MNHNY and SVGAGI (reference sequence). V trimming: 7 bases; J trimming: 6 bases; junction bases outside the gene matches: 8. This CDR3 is CASIQRGRHGYTF. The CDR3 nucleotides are TGTGCCAGCATTCAAAGGGGGCGGCATGGCTACACCTTC.

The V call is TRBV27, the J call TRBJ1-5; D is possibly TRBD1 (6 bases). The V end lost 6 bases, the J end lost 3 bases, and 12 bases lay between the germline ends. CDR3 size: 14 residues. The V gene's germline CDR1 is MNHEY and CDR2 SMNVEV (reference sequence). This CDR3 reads CASRLTGSNQPQHF. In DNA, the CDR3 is TGTGCCAGCAGACTTACAGGGTCCAATCAGCCCCAGCATTTT.

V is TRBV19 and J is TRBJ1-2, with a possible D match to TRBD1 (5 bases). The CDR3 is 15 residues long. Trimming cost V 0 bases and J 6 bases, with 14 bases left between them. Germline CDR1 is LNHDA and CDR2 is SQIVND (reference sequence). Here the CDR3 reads CASSIDRPGRNGYTF. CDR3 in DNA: TGTGCCAGTAGTATAGATCGTCCAGGGCGGAATGGCTACACCTTC.

Here the CDR3 DNA reads TGTGCCAGCAGTTTGGACAGGTTCGAGGAAAAACTGTTTTTT. Protein sequence: CASSLDRFEEKLFF. This chain links TRBV28 with TRBJ1-4; 7 positions agree with TRBD1. With V trimmed by 3 bases and J by 8 bases, 6 bases remained unmatched. CDR3 length equals 14 residues. CDR1 and CDR2 from the germline V gene are MDHEN and SYDVKM.

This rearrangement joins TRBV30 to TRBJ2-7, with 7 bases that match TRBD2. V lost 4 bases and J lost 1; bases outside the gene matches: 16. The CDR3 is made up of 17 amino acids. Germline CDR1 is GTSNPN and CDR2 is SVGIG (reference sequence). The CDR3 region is CAWNGWLAGVFSYEQYF. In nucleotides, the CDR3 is TGTGCCTGGAATGGGTGGTTAGCGGGCGTCTTTTCCTACGAGCAGTACTTC.

The CDR3 bases are TGCGCCAGCAGCCAAGTACCGGGACAGCAGAGGCAGCCCCAGCATTTT. It specifies CASSQVPGQQRQPQHF. The genes are TRBV4-1 and TRBJ1-5; 7 nucleotides agree with TRBD1. The J segment lost 7 bases and the V segment lost 1 base, leaving 10 bases of the junction unmatched. Germline V lookup: CDR1 MGHRA, CDR2 YSYEKL. This CDR3 is built from 16 residues.

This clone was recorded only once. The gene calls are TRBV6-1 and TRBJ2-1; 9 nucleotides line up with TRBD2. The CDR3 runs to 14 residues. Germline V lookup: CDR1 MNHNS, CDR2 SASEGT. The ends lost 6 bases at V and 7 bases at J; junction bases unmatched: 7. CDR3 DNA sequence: TGTGCCAGCAGGCGGGGGGGGGTAACGAATGAGCAGTTCTTC. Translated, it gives CASRRGGVTNEQFF.

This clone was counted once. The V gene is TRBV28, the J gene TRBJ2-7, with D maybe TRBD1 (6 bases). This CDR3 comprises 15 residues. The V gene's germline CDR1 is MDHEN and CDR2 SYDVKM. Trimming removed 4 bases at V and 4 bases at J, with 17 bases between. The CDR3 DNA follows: TGTGCCAGCAGTTCTCTAACCGGGACACTATACGAGCAGTACTTC. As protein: CASSSLTGTLYEQYF.

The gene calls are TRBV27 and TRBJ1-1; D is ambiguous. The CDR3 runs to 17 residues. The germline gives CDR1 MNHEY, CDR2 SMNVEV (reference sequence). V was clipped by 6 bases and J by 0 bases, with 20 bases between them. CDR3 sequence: CASSPEALSLLNTEAFF. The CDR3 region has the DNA TGTGCCAGCAGCCCCGAGGCCCTCAGTTTATTGAACACTGAAGCTTTCTTT.

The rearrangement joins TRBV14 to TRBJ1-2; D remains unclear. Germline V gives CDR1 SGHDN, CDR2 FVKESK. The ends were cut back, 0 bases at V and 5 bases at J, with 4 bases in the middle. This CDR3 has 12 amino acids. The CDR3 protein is CASSQDEYGYTF. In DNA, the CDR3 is TGTGCCAGCAGCCAAGACGAGTATGGCTACACCTTC.

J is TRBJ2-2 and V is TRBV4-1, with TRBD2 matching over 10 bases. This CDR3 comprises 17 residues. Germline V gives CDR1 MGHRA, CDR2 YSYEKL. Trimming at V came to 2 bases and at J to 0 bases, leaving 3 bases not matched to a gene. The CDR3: CASSQHLAGANTGELFF. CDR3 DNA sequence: TGCGCCAGCAGCCAACACCTAGCGGGGGCGAACACCGGGGAGCTGTTTTTT.

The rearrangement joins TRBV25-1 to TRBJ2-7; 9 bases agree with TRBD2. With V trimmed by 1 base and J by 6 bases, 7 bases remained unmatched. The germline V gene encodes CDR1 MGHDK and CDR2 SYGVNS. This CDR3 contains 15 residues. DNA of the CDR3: TGTGCCAGCAGTGAATTAGCGGGAGCTCTGGGCGAGCAGTACTTC. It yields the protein CASSELAGALGEQYF.

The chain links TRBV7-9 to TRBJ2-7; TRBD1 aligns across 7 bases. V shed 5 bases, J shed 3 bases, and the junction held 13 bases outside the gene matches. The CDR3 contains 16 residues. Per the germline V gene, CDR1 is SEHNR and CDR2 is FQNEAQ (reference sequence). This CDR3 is CASSPKAGTVNYEQYF. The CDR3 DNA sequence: TGTGCCAGCAGCCCCAAAGCCGGGACAGTAAACTACGAGCAGTACTTC.

CDR3: CASSPLGQLGNEQFF. CDR3 in DNA: TGCGCCAGCAGCCCCCTTGGACAGCTTGGCAATGAGCAGTTCTTC. This chain connects TRBV4-1 to TRBJ2-1, with D maybe TRBD1 (6 bases). CDR3 size: 15 residues. Germline CDR1 reads MGHRA; CDR2 reads YSYEKL. Trimming shortened V by 4 bases and J by 6 bases, and 16 bases separated the two germline ends.

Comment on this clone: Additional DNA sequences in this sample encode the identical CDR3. For the CDR3, the DNA is TGTGCCAGCAGCCCTACAGGGAACTATGGCTACACCTTC. This encodes CASSPTGNYGYTF. V gene TRBV6-5 combines with J gene TRBJ1-2; tentatively, D is TRBD1 (6 bases). The CDR3 is 13 residues long. CDR1 and CDR2 from the germline V gene are MNHEY and SVGAGI. The V end was cut by 6 bases, the J end by 2 bases, with 10 bases between.

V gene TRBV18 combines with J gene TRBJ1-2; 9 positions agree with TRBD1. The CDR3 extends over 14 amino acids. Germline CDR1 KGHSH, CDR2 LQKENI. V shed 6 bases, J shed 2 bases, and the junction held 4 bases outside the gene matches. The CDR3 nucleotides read TGTGCCAGCTCGCGGGGACAGGGAAACTATGGCTACACCTTC. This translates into CASSRGQGNYGYTF.

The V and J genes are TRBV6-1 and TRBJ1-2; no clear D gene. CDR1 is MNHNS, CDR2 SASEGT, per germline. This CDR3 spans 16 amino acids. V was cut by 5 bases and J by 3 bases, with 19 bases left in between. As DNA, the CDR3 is TGTGCCAGCAGTAAAGTTCCGGCAGGAATTCACTATGGCTACACCTTC. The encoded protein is CASSKVPAGIHYGYTF.

CDR3 amino acids: CASSSPGMPRTDTQYF. The CDR3 nucleotides read TGTGCCAGCAGTTCCCCGGGAATGCCTCGCACAGATACGCAGTATTTT. The chain uses TRBV28 and TRBJ2-3, with a tentative D call TRBD2 (5 bases). With 4 bases removed from V and 1 base from J, the gap between germline ends came to 15 bases. The CDR3 extends over 16 amino acids. Germline-derived CDR1 and CDR2 are MDHEN and SYDVKM. The full variable domain, rest sourced from reference TRBV28 and TRBJ2-3, is DVKVTQSSRYLVKRTGEKVFLECVQDMDHENMFWYRQDPGLGLRLIYFSYDVKMKEKGDIPEGYSVSREKKERFSLILESASTNQTSMYLCASSSPGMPRTDTQYFGPGTRLTVL.

The CDR3 sequence is CASSLPPRNIQYF. The CDR3 bases are TGTGCCAGCAGTTTACCTCCCAGAAACATTCAGTACTTC. The chain has TRBV28 and TRBJ2-4; D unresolved. The CDR3 length is 13 residues. The V gene's germline CDR1 is MDHEN and CDR2 SYDVKM. V lost 2 bases and J lost 6, with 8 bases in between.

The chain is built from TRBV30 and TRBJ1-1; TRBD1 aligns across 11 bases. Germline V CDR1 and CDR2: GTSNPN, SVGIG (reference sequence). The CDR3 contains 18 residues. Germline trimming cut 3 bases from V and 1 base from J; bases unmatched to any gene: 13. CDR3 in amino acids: CAWSGQGAFLIGNTEAFF. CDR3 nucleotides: TGTGCCTGGAGCGGACAGGGGGCTTTCTTGATCGGGAACACTGAAGCTTTCTTT. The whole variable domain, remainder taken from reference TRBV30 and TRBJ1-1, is SQTIHQWPATLVQPVGSPLSLECTVEGTSNPNLYWYRQAAGRGLQLLFYSVGIGQISSEVPQNLSASRPQDRQFILSSKKLLLSDSGFYLCAWSGQGAFLIGNTEAFFGQGTRLTVV.

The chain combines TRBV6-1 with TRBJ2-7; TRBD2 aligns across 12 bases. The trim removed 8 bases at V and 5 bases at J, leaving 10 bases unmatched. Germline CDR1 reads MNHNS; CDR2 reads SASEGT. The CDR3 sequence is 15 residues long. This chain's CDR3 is CASGPLAGGLDEQYF. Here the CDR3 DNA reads TGTGCCAGCGGGCCGCTAGCGGGAGGGTTAGACGAGCAGTACTTC.

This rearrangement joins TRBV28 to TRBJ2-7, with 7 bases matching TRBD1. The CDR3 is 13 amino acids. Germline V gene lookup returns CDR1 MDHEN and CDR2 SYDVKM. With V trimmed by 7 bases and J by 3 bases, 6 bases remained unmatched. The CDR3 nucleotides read TGTGCCAGCATTTCCGGGACAGACTACGAGCAGTACTTC. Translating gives CASISGTDYEQYF.

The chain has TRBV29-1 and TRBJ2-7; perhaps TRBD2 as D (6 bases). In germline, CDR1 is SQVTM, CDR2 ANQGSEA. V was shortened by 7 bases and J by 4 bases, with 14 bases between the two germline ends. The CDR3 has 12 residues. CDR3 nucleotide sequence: TGCAGCGCCCAAGGGGAGGTTTACGAGCAGTACTTC. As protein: CSAQGEVYEQYF.

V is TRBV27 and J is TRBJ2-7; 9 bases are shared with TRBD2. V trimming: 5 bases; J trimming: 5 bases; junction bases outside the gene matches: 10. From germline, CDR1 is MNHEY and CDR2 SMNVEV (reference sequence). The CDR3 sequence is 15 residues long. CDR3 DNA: TGTGCCAGCAGTAGAGCGGGAGGCGACGCCCACGAGCAGTACTTC. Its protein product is CASSRAGGDAHEQYF.